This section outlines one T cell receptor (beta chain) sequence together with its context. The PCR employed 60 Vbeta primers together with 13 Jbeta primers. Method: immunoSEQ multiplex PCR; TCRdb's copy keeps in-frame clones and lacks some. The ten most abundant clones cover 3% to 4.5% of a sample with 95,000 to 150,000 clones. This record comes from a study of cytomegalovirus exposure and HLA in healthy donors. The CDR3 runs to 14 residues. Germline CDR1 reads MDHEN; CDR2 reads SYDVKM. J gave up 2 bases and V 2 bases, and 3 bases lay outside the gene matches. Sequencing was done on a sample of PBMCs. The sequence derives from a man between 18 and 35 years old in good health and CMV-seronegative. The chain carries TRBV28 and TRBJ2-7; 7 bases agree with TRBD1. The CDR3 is CASSLGTVPYEQYF. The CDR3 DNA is TGTGCCAGCAGTTTAGGGACAGTTCCCTACGAGCAGTACTTC. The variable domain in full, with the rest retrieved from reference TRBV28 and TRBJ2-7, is DVKVTQSSRYLVKRTGEKVFLECVQDMDHENMFWYRQDPGLGLRLIYFSYDVKMKEKGDIPEGYSVSREKKERFSLILESASTNQTSMYLCASSLGTVPYEQYFGPGTRLTVT.